This entry lists 18 T cell receptor beta chains sequenced from one sample in a study of blood T cell repertoires in COVID-19. Repertoires were generated with immunoSEQ multiplex PCR, while TCRdb's copy carries only in-frame clones and drops some. This table has 60,000 to 75,000 clones, around 88% appearing once. The specimen sequenced was peripheral blood. These receptor sequences come from a woman older than 75 with active COVID-19.

This clone was seen just once. The chain carries TRBV4-3 and TRBJ2-6; TRBD1 agrees at 8 bases. With V trimmed by 4 bases and J by 1 base, 15 bases remained unmatched. The CDR3 sequence is 20 residues long. Germline V gives CDR1 LGHNA, CDR2 YSLEER. CDR3 nucleotide sequence: TGCGCCAGCAGCCGAAACGTGGACAGGGTCAGAGGTTCTGGGGCCAACGTCCTGACTTTC. Translating it yields CASSRNVDRVRGSGANVLTF.

The chain carries TRBV11-3 and TRBJ2-1; 10 bases align to TRBD2. The J segment lost 2 bases and the V segment lost 4 bases, leaving 8 bases of the junction unmatched. Germline V CDR1 and CDR2: SGHNT, YENEEA. The CDR3 is 17 residues long. This CDR3 reads CASSSGGTSGAYNEQFF. In nucleotides, the CDR3 is TGTGCCAGCAGCTCAGGGGGAACTAGCGGGGCCTACAATGAGCAGTTCTTC. The whole variable domain, remainder taken from reference TRBV11-3 and TRBJ2-1, is EAGVVQSPRYKIIEKKQPVAFWCNPISGHNTLYWYLQNLGQGPELLIRYENEEAVDDSQLPKDRFSAERLKGVDSTLKIQPAELGDSAVYLCASSSGGTSGAYNEQFFGPGTRLTVL.

A few counts support this clone. The chain has TRBV19 and TRBJ1-5; tentatively, D is TRBD1 (5 bases). The V end lost 9 bases, the J end lost 8 bases, and 8 bases lay between the germline ends. The CDR3 runs 10 residues. Germline lookup yields CDR1 LNHDA and CDR2 SQIVND (reference sequence). This CDR3 reads CASGREPQHF. CDR3 DNA sequence: TGTGCCAGCGGCAGGGAGCCCCAGCATTTT.

This chain connects TRBV19 to TRBJ1-2; perhaps TRBD1 as D (6 bases). V was pared by 7 bases and J by 6 bases, with 21 bases between. The CDR3 is made up of 15 amino acids. CDR1 LNHDA and CDR2 SQIVND come from the germline V gene (reference sequence). In nucleotides, the CDR3 is TGTGCCAGTACTAATCTAGGCAGGGGATTAAATGGCTACACCTTC. Its protein is CASTNLGRGLNGYTF.

Here the CDR3 reads CASICSAAGNYEQYF. In DNA form, the CDR3 reads TGTGCCAGCATCTGCTCGGCCGCAGGGAACTACGAGCAGTACTTC. The chain couples TRBV7-3 to TRBJ2-7, with D perhaps TRBD1 (5 bases). Germline V gives CDR1 SGHTA, CDR2 FQGTGA. Trimming pared 7 bases from V and 3 bases from J, leaving 19 bases between. The CDR3 loop spans 15 amino acids.

The rearrangement joins TRBV7-2 to TRBJ2-1; D perhaps matches TRBD2 (6 bases). Germline loops: CDR1 SGHTA, CDR2 FQGNSA. The CDR3 covers 12 residues. V was clipped by 4 bases and J by 7 bases, with 8 bases between them. CDR3 protein: CASSYLANEQFF. Written as DNA, the CDR3 is TGTGCCAGCAGCTACCTAGCGAATGAGCAGTTCTTC. The full variable domain, in which reference TRBV7-2 and TRBJ2-1 provide the parts outside the CDR3, is GAGVSQSPSNKVTEKGKDVELRCDPISGHTALYWYRQSLGQGLEFLIYFQGNSAPDKSGLPSDRFSAERTGGSVSTLTIQRTQQEDSAVYLCASSYLANEQFFGPGTRLTVL.

The CDR3 nucleotides are TGTGCCAGCAGTGAAAGGGGGGACAGGGGCTACGAGCAGTACTTC. Protein sequence: CASSERGDRGYEQYF. The chain combines TRBV6-1 with TRBJ2-7; 10 nucleotides match TRBD1. Unmatched junction bases numbered 4, after V lost 2 bases and J lost 3 bases. The CDR3 sequence is 15 residues long. CDR1 MNHNS and CDR2 SASEGT come from the germline V gene.

The chain carries TRBV7-2 and TRBJ2-1; D may be TRBD1 (6 bases). This CDR3 contains 15 residues. Germline CDR1 is SGHTA and CDR2 is FQGNSA. The germline V and J ends were trimmed by 5 bases and 0 bases, with 11 bases remaining between them. CDR3 amino acids: CASSPQTGSYNEQFF. CDR3 bases: TGTGCCAGCAGCCCTCAGACAGGCTCCTACAATGAGCAGTTCTTC.

The chain is built from TRBV11-2 and TRBJ1-6; D is undetermined. The ends were cut back, 5 bases at V and 0 bases at J, with 11 bases in the middle. CDR3 length: 16 amino acids. Germline CDR1 is SGHAT and CDR2 is FQNNGV. The CDR3 loop reads CASSLDWSSYNSPLHF. As DNA, the CDR3 is TGTGCCAGCAGCCTGGACTGGAGCTCCTATAATTCACCCCTCCACTTT.

This sequence joins TRBV5-1 and TRBJ1-1, with D perhaps matching TRBD1 (6 bases). The length of the CDR3 is 14 residues. V was trimmed by 5 bases and J by 4 bases, leaving 15 bases between them. Germline assignment: CDR1 SGHRS and CDR2 YFSETQ. CDR3 nucleotides: TGCGCCAGCAGTTCGGGATCCAGGGGCACTGAAGCTTTCTTT. It encodes CASSSGSRGTEAFF.

CDR3 in amino acids: CASSTGGADGELFF. In nucleotides, the CDR3 is TGTGCCAGCAGTACAGGGGGCGCGGACGGGGAGCTGTTTTTT. The V and J genes are TRBV28 and TRBJ2-2; 9 bases are shared with TRBD1. Looked up from germline, CDR1 is MDHEN and CDR2 is SYDVKM. The V gene end was trimmed by 5 bases and the J gene end by 7 bases; junction bases not matched to a gene: 5. The CDR3 totals 14 residues.

This clone was detected a few times. The V gene is TRBV11-2, the J gene TRBJ1-5, with 9 bases aligning to TRBD1. The CDR3 is made up of 15 amino acids. Germline V gene lookup returns CDR1 SGHAT and CDR2 FQNNGV. With 4 bases clipped from V and 6 bases from J, the junction kept 7 bases outside the gene matches. The CDR3 loop is CASSSTGGGSQPQHF. CDR3 DNA: TGTGCCAGCAGCTCGACAGGGGGTGGTAGTCAGCCCCAGCATTTT.

The table lists this clone with a count of one. The CDR3, as DNA: TGTGCCAGCAGTTCCAGGGGCACTGAAGCTTTCTTT. This gives the protein CASSSRGTEAFF. The chain recombines TRBV6-6 with TRBJ1-1, with D possibly being TRBD1 (6 bases). Germline V gives CDR1 MNHNY, CDR2 SVGAGI (reference sequence). The CDR3 is 12 residues long. The V gene lost 4 bases and the J gene lost 4 bases, with 7 bases spanning the gap.

This sequence joins TRBV30 and TRBJ1-1; 10 nucleotides align to TRBD1. The V segment lost 5 bases and the J segment 0 bases; nucleotides outside the gene matches: 0. The CDR3 runs 13 residues. Germline V gene sequence: CDR1 GTSNPN, CDR2 SVGIG (reference sequence). The chain's CDR3 is CAWGTGVNTEAFF. The DNA of the CDR3 is TGTGCCTGGGGGACAGGGGTGAACACTGAAGCTTTCTTT.

The rearrangement links TRBV27 to TRBJ2-7; D unresolved. The CDR3 contains 11 residues. Looked up from germline, CDR1 is MNHEY and CDR2 is SMNVEV (reference sequence). V was shortened by 3 bases and J by 6 bases, with 6 bases between the two germline ends. This chain's CDR3 is CASSFVREQYF. Here the CDR3 DNA reads TGTGCCAGCAGTTTTGTCCGCGAGCAGTACTTC.

This clone was observed a handful of times. The chain combines TRBV4-1 with TRBJ2-7; the D gene is possibly TRBD2 (6 bases). The CDR3 extends over 14 amino acids. V was trimmed by 5 bases and J by 3 bases, leaving 14 bases between them. Germline CDR1 reads MGHRA; CDR2 reads YSYEKL. The CDR3 DNA reads as TGCGCCAGCAGCAAGGGACTCTACCTCTACGAGCAGTACTTC. Amino acids: CASSKGLYLYEQYF.

J is TRBJ2-1 and V is TRBV4-2, with 9 positions matching TRBD2. Trimming removed 0 bases from V and 7 bases from J; junction bases left unmatched: 7. CDR3 length: 16 amino acids. CDR1 LGHNA and CDR2 YNFKEQ come from the germline V gene. The CDR3 region is CASSQDSGGEGNEQFF. The CDR3 nucleotides read TGTGCCAGCAGCCAAGATAGCGGGGGAGAGGGGAATGAGCAGTTCTTC.

The chain links TRBV30 to TRBJ1-4; D is unclear. V was cut by 0 bases and J by 10 bases, with 12 bases left in between. The CDR3 contains 13 residues. The V gene's germline CDR1 is GTSNPN and CDR2 SVGIG (reference sequence). CDR3 DNA: TGTGCCTGGAGTGTCGAGAGCTTTGGAAAACTGTTTTTT. Protein sequence: CAWSVESFGKLFF. Complete variable domain (other parts from reference TRBV30 and TRBJ1-4): SQTIHQWPATLVQPVGSPLSLECTVEGTSNPNLYWYRQAAGRGLQLLFYSVGIGQISSEVPQNLSASRPQDRQFILSSKKLLLSDSGFYLCAWSVESFGKLFFGSGTQLSVL.